This T cell receptor (beta chain) was captured by sequencing in a study of T cells after posttransplantation cyclophosphamide. CDR3 length: 14 residues. Germline V CDR1 and CDR2: SGHKS, YYEKEE (reference sequence). V gave up 1 base and J gave up 5 bases, with 10 bases separating them. Using immunoSEQ multiplex PCR, the repertoire was profiled, and TCRdb retains in-frame clones only, with some absent. Of tens of thousands of clones listed, approximately 92% are singletons. This TCR came from a woman aged 25 to 39 in good health and a related stem cell transplant donor. Sequencing was performed on PBMCs. The rearrangement joins TRBV5-5 to TRBJ1-5, with a possible D match to TRBD1 (6 bases). The CDR3 nucleotides are TGTGCCAGCAGCTTGTCAGGGGTCCATCAGCCCCAGCATTTT. Its translation: CASSLSGVHQPQHF.